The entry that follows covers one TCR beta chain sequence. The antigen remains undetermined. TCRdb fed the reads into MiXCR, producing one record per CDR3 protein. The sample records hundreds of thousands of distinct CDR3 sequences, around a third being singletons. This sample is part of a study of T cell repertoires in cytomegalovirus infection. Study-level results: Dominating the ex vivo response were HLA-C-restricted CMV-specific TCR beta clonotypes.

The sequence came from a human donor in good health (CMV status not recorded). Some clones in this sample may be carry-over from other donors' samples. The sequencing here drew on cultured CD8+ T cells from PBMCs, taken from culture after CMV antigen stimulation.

In DNA, the CDR3 is TGTGCCAGCAGCTCAGAGACAGACTACAATGAGCAGTTCTTC. Encoded protein: CASSSETDYNEQFF. The rearrangement links TRBV14 to TRBJ2-1; tentatively, D is TRBD1 (5 bases). Trimming shortened V by 5 bases and J by 3 bases, and 11 bases separated the two germline ends. The CDR3 sequence is 14 residues long. Germline V gene sequence: CDR1 SGHDN, CDR2 FVKESK.